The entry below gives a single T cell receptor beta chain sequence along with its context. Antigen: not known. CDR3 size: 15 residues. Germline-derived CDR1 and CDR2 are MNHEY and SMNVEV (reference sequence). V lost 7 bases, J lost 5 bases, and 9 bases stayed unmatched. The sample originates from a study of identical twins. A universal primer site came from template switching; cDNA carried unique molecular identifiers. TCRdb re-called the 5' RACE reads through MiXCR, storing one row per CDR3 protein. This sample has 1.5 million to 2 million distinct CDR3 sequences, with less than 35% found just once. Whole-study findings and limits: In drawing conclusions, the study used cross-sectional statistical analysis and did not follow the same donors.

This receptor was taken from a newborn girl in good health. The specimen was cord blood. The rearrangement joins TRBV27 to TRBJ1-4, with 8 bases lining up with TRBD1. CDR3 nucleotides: TGTGCCAGCAAACCACAGGGGGTCGGCAATGAAAAACTGTTTTTT. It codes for CASKPQGVGNEKLFF.